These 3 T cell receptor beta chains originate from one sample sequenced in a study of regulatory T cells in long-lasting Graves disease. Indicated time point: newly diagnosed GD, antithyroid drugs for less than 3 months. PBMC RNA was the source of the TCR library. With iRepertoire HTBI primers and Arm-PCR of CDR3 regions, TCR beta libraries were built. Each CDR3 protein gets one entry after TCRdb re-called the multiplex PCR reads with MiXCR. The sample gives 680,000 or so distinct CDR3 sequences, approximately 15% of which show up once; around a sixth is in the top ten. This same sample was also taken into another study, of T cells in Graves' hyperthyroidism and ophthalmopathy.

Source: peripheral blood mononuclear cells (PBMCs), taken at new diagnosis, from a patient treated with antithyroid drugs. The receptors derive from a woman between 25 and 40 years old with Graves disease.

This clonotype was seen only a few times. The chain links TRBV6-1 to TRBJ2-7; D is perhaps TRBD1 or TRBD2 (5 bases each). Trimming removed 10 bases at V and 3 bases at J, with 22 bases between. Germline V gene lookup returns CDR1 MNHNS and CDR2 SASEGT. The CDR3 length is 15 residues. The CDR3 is CATTPSWDGDYEQYF. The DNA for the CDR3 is TGTGCCACGACCCCGTCTTGGGACGGCGACTACGAGCAGTACTTC.

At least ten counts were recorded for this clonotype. The CDR3 nucleotides are TGTGCCAGCAGTTTGAGCGGGAGGGCCCAGGCTACGCAGTATTTT. Its translation: CASSLSGRAQATQYF. The chain links TRBV12-3 or TRBV12-4 to TRBJ2-3; 10 nucleotides match TRBD2. V lost 3 bases, J lost 8 bases, and 8 bases stayed unmatched. The CDR3 extends over 15 amino acids.

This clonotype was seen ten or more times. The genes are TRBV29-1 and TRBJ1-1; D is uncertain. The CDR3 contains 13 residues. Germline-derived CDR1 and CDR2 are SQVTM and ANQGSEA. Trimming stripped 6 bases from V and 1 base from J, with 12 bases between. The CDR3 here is CSVPALRNTEAFF. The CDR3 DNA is TGCAGCGTCCCGGCCCTGAGGAACACTGAAGCTTTCTTT.